This T cell receptor (beta chain) was retrieved from a study of blood T cell repertoires in COVID-19. V lost 3 bases and J lost 14, with 11 bases in between. This CDR3 region has 12 residues. Here immunoSEQ multiplex PCR was the method, and the copy in TCRdb shows in-frame clones only, minus some. In the table there are 85,000 to 120,000 clones, roughly 90% of which are singletons. The sequence came from a woman between 50 and 59 years old with COVID-19, enrolled during active disease. Sequencing was performed on peripheral blood. V gene TRBV12-3 or TRBV12-4 combines with J gene TRBJ1-6, with D possibly TRBD1 on 6 matching bases. The CDR3 DNA sequence: TGTGCCAGCAGTTTTAGGGGGTGGGCCCTCCACTTT. Protein: CASSFRGWALHF.